This entry lists 25 T cell receptor beta chains sequenced from one sample in a study of response to subunit inactivated influenza vaccine. In TCRdb, the RT-PCR reads were re-called with MiXCR into one record per CDR3 protein. The sample has about 540,000 distinct CDR3 sequences, approximately 22% seen once. In addition, the sample was reused for a study of T cells expressing NK-cell markers. This second report adds: Synthesis of TCR beta cDNA relied on 5'RACE template switching carrying UMIs.

The sequences come from CD4+ T cells sorted from PBMCs, collected roughly 12 days after vaccination. The receptors stem from a man aged 45-65 years who received an inactivated influenza vaccine.

The gene calls are TRBV4-2 and TRBJ1-4, with D perhaps TRBD1 (5 bases). CDR3 length: 15 amino acids. Germline V gene data show CDR1 as LGHNA and CDR2 as YNFKEQ. Trimming removed 1 base from V and 4 bases from J, with 10 bases in between. CDR3 in amino acids: CASSQGAGINEKLFF. The CDR3 DNA follows: TGTGCCAGCAGCCAAGGAGCAGGGATTAATGAAAAACTGTTTTTT.

This clonotype was counted between two and nine times. This CDR3 is CASSLIQGGWGYTF. CDR3 nucleotide sequence: TGTGCCAGCAGTTTAATACAGGGAGGGTGGGGCTACACCTTC. The chain couples TRBV12-3 or TRBV12-4 to TRBJ1-2; tentatively, D is TRBD1 (6 bases). This CDR3 contains 14 residues. The V end was cut by 2 bases, the J end by 8 bases, with 15 bases between.

This sequence joins TRBV6-1 and TRBJ2-3; 9 nucleotides line up with TRBD1. Looked up from germline, CDR1 is MNHNS and CDR2 is SASEGT. This CDR3 is 14 amino acids long. With 6 bases clipped from V and 7 bases from J, the junction kept 8 bases outside the gene matches. The CDR3 spells CASRPGTGRYTQYF. DNA for the CDR3: TGTGCCAGCAGGCCTGGGACAGGGCGATATACGCAGTATTTT.

V usage is TRBV10-2 and J usage is TRBJ2-2; no clear D. Trimming removed 3 bases at V and 6 bases at J, with 8 bases between. This CDR3 contains 13 residues. Germline assignment: CDR1 WSHSY and CDR2 SAAADI. CDR3: CASSDRRPGELFF. The CDR3 region has the DNA TGCGCCAGCAGTGACAGGCGTCCCGGGGAGCTGTTTTTT.

The rearrangement joins TRBV6-2 or TRBV6-3 to TRBJ1-4, with D maybe TRBD1 (5 bases). This CDR3 spans 14 amino acids. Trimming cost V 5 bases and J 8 bases, with 15 bases left between them. CDR1 is MNHEY, CDR2 SVGEGT, per germline. The CDR3 reads CASSLGTAVEKLFF. The CDR3 region has the DNA TGTGCCAGCAGTCTAGGGACGGCGGTAGAAAAACTGTTTTTT.

This clonotype has only a few counts. The CDR3 protein is CASNEIQGGYEQYF. The CDR3 bases are TGCGCCAGCAACGAAATACAGGGCGGCTACGAGCAGTACTTC. The chain carries TRBV5-1 and TRBJ2-7, with D maybe TRBD1 (6 bases). CDR1 SGHRS and CDR2 YFSETQ come from the germline V gene. CDR3 length: 14 residues. V was trimmed by 6 bases and J by 3 bases, leaving 16 bases between them.

This clonotype was seen only a few times. The chain uses TRBV5-1 and TRBJ1-1; D is unresolved. This CDR3 has 15 residues. The germline CDR1 and CDR2 sequences are SGHRS and YFSETQ. The V end lost 0 bases, the J end lost 2 bases, and 11 bases lay between the germline ends. CDR3 in DNA: TGCGCCAGCAGCTTGGAGGGCACAAGAAACACTGAAGCTTTCTTT. This sequence encodes CASSLEGTRNTEAFF.

This clonotype was counted a few times. The rearrangement joins TRBV5-6 to TRBJ2-1; tentative D call: TRBD1 (5 bases). Trimming took off 3 bases at V and 5 bases at J, with 12 bases between the two ends. Per the germline V gene, CDR1 is SGHDT and CDR2 is YYEEEE. The CDR3 runs 14 residues. The CDR3 nucleotides read TGTGCCAGCAGCTGGCAGGGTAGGCACAATGAGCAGTTCTTC. It encodes CASSWQGRHNEQFF.

The J gene is TRBJ2-5, the V gene TRBV25-1, with TRBD2 matching 7 bases. The V segment lost 5 bases and the J segment 5 bases; nucleotides outside the gene matches: 5. CDR3 length: 13 amino acids. The germline CDR1 and CDR2 sequences are MGHDK and SYGVNS. The CDR3 loop is CASSFRAGETQYF. The CDR3 bases are TGTGCCAGCAGTTTCAGAGCGGGGGAGACCCAGTACTTC.

The chain couples TRBV12-3 or TRBV12-4 to TRBJ2-2; D ambiguous. The CDR3 loop spans 14 amino acids. Trimming shortened V by 2 bases and J by 6 bases, and 10 bases separated the two germline ends. Here the CDR3 reads CASSLNSFPGELFF. In DNA, the CDR3 is TGTGCCAGCAGTTTAAATAGTTTTCCCGGGGAGCTGTTTTTT.

This clonotype turned up a few times. This chain connects TRBV2 to TRBJ1-5; TRBD1 matches at 10 bases. Looked up from germline, CDR1 is SNHLY and CDR2 is FYNNEI. V lost 6 bases to trimming and J lost 6 bases; unmatched junction nucleotides: 5. The CDR3 spans 14 residues. CDR3 loop: CASSGTGESQPQHF. The CDR3, as DNA: TGTGCCAGCAGCGGGACAGGGGAGAGTCAGCCCCAGCATTTT.

This clonotype was counted a few times. The V gene is TRBV12-3 or TRBV12-4, the J gene TRBJ1-5; D gene ambiguous. CDR3 length: 14 residues. The V end was cut by 5 bases, the J end by 9 bases, with 17 bases between. The CDR3 is CASSQAAGLGPQHF. The CDR3 nucleotides read TGTGCCAGCAGTCAAGCGGCGGGTCTGGGGCCCCAGCATTTT.

The chain couples TRBV6-5 to TRBJ1-2; possible D gene TRBD1, 6 bases. V lost 5 bases to trimming and J lost 4 bases, with 17 bases between them. CDR3 size: 15 residues. In germline, CDR1 is MNHEY, CDR2 SVGAGI. Written as DNA, the CDR3 is TGTGCCAGCAGTAACCGGGACACCGAGGGCTATGGCTACACCTTC. Translation: CASSNRDTEGYGYTF.

This clonotype was counted only a few times. The rearrangement links TRBV6-1 to TRBJ2-3; 14 nucleotides align to TRBD2. V shed 5 bases and J 9 bases; nucleotides not matched to a gene: 7. CDR3 size: 15 residues. Germline V gene data show CDR1 as MNHNS and CDR2 as SASEGT. CDR3 region: CASSHSGTSGSTQYF. CDR3 nucleotides: TGTGCCAGCAGTCACAGCGGGACTAGCGGGAGCACGCAGTATTTT.

The J gene is TRBJ2-3, the V gene TRBV12-3 or TRBV12-4; no firm D call. The CDR3 has 15 amino acids. The ends were cut back, 3 bases at V and 0 bases at J, with 10 bases in the middle. The CDR3 loop is CASSFFRSSTDTQYF. CDR3 DNA sequence: TGTGCCAGCAGTTTTTTCAGGTCTAGCACAGATACGCAGTATTTT.

V and J are TRBV28 and TRBJ1-5, with a possible D match to TRBD1 (6 bases). Germline lookup yields CDR1 MDHEN and CDR2 SYDVKM. V lost 0 bases and J 7 bases, leaving 16 bases between the germline ends. The CDR3 sequence is 16 residues long. The CDR3 loop reads CASSLWRGGGNQPQHF. CDR3 bases: TGTGCCAGCAGTTTATGGAGGGGAGGGGGGAACCAGCCCCAGCATTTT.

This clonotype turned up a few times. The J gene is TRBJ2-3, the V gene TRBV4-3, with TRBD2 matching over 7 bases. Germline CDR1 is LGHNA and CDR2 is YSLEER. This CDR3 is built from 18 residues. The V gene end was trimmed by 0 bases and the J gene end by 2 bases; junction bases not matched to a gene: 11. CDR3: CASSQDSSGVTHTDTQYF. In DNA, the CDR3 is TGCGCCAGCAGCCAAGATTCTAGCGGAGTCACTCACACAGATACGCAGTATTTT.

This clonotype was seen more than once but under ten times. V gene TRBV6-5 combines with J gene TRBJ2-2; TRBD2 is a possible D gene (6 bases). Trimming left V 2 bases short and J 3 bases short, with 13 bases between. This CDR3 has 16 residues. Germline V gene data show CDR1 as MNHEY and CDR2 as SVGAGI. The CDR3 is CASSYNVGGDTGELFF. In nucleotides, the CDR3 is TGTGCCAGCAGTTACAACGTGGGGGGAGACACCGGGGAGCTGTTTTTT.

Only one count was recorded for this clonotype. CDR3 sequence: CASKVGGTSGSSQAQFF. For the CDR3, the DNA is TGTGCCAGCAAGGTGGGCGGGACTAGCGGGAGTTCGCAAGCGCAGTTCTTC. The V gene is TRBV28, the J gene TRBJ2-1; TRBD2 aligns across 14 bases. The germline CDR1 and CDR2 sequences are MDHEN and SYDVKM. V lost 7 bases and J lost 12; bases outside the gene matches: 17. This CDR3 has 17 amino acids.

This clonotype was counted only a few times. The CDR3 sequence is CAIGPGTGQGVSYEQYF. CDR3 nucleotides: TGTGCCATCGGCCCTGGCACAGGACAGGGAGTCTCCTACGAGCAGTACTTC. V and J are TRBV10-3 and TRBJ2-7; 8 positions match TRBD1. The CDR3 totals 17 residues. J lost 0 bases, V lost 8 bases, and 15 bases had no gene match. The germline V gene encodes CDR1 ENHRY and CDR2 SYGVKD.

The chain combines TRBV3-1 with TRBJ1-1; tentatively, D is TRBD1 (6 bases). This CDR3 is built from 15 residues. CDR1 LGHDT and CDR2 YNNKEL come from the germline V gene (reference sequence). Trimming shortened V by 1 base and J by 2 bases, and 11 bases separated the two germline ends. The CDR3 DNA follows: TGTGCCAGCAGCCAAGGGACAGAAAGAAACACTGAAGCTTTCTTT. Protein sequence: CASSQGTERNTEAFF.

This chain connects TRBV20-1 to TRBJ2-5, with D possibly matching TRBD2 (6 bases). Germline CDR1 DFQATT, CDR2 SNEGSKA (reference sequence). Trimming pared 4 bases from V and 5 bases from J, leaving 20 bases between. The CDR3 consists of 15 residues. The CDR3 spells CSATQAGEALETQYF. The CDR3 DNA reads as TGCAGTGCTACCCAAGCCGGGGAGGCTTTGGAGACCCAGTACTTC.

This clonotype was observed a handful of times. The CDR3 bases are TGTGCCAGCAGCTTAGCGGGACAGGGTCTACCGTTCTTC. This encodes CASSLAGQGLPFF. This chain connects TRBV7-9 to TRBJ2-1; 9 bases line up with TRBD1. This CDR3 is 13 amino acids long. The trim removed 0 bases at V and 15 bases at J, leaving 6 bases unmatched. Germline CDR1 SEHNR, CDR2 FQNEAQ (reference sequence).

This clonotype was seen repeatedly, ten times or more. The gene calls are TRBV20-1 and TRBJ2-3; TRBD2 might be the D (6 bases). Germline CDR1 reads DFQATT; CDR2 reads SNEGSKA (reference sequence). The CDR3 is 14 residues long. V shed 6 bases and J shed 8 bases, with 21 bases lying between them. CDR3 loop: CSATTRPGKPTQYF. CDR3 coding DNA: TGCAGTGCGACGACTAGACCAGGCAAACCTACGCAGTATTTT.

The gene calls are TRBV7-2 and TRBJ2-2, with 7 bases aligning to TRBD1. Trimming cost V 6 bases and J 0 bases; bases outside gene matches: 7. The germline V gene encodes CDR1 SGHTA and CDR2 FQGNSA. The CDR3 is 16 residues long. CDR3 loop: CASRHDRAANTGELFF. CDR3 coding DNA: TGTGCCAGCAGGCATGACAGGGCCGCGAACACCGGGGAGCTGTTTTTT.